The following is a TCR beta chain sequence with its context. Regarding time point: blood 4 weeks post-SBRT, at nephrectomy. Stated treatment: 15 Gy SBRT to primary tumor, nephrectomy 4 weeks later. Nephrectomy followed 15 Gy stereotactic body radiation by 4 weeks. Serial blood draws occurred at baseline and 2 and 4 weeks post-SBRT. The data were produced by immunoSEQ multiplex PCR, yet TCRdb's version contains in-frame clones alone and is incomplete. The sample shows over 120,000 clones, less than 90% of them seen only once. This sample is part of a study of radiation and T cells in renal cell carcinoma. Looked up from germline, CDR1 is SGHTS and CDR2 is YDEGEE. The germline V and J ends were trimmed by 4 bases and 0 bases, with 11 bases remaining between them. The CDR3 sequence is 14 residues long.

This TCR derives from a woman aged 50 to 60 with renal cell carcinoma. The source material was blood, sampled from a patient whose treatment included radiotherapy and nephrectomy. V is TRBV5-8 and J is TRBJ2-7; D is unresolved. Here the CDR3 DNA reads TGTGCCAGCAGCCCAACTTGGAGCTCCTACGAGCAGTACTTC. It is translated as CASSPTWSSYEQYF.